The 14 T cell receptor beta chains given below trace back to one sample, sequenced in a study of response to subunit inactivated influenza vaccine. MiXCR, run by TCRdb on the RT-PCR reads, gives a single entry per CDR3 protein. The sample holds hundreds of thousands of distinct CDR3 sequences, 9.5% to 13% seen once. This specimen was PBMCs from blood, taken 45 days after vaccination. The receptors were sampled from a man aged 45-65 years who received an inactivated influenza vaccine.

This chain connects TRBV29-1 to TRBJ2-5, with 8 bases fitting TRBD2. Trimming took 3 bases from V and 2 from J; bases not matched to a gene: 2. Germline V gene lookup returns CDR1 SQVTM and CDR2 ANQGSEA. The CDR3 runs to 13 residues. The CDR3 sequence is CSVESGGQETQYF. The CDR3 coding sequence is TGCAGCGTTGAGTCGGGGGGGCAAGAGACCCAGTACTTC. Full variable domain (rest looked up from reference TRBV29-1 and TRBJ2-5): SAVISQKPSRDICQRGTSLTIQCQVDSQVTMMFWYRQQPGQSLTLIATANQGSEATYESGFVIDKFPISRPNLTFSTLTVSNMSPEDSSIYLCSVESGGQETQYFGPGTRLLVL.

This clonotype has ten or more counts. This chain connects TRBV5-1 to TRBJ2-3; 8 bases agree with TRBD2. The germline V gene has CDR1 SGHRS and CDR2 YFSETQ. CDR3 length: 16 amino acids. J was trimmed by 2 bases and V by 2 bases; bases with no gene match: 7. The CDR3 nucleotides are TGCGCCAGCAGCTTTAGGACTAGCAGTTACACAGATACGCAGTATTTT. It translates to CASSFRTSSYTDTQYF.

The CDR3 spells CASSPWSWTSGTGELFF. The DNA of the CDR3 is TGCGCCAGCAGCCCGTGGAGTTGGACTAGCGGCACCGGGGAGCTGTTTTTT. The chain combines TRBV5-1 with TRBJ2-2; the match to TRBD2 covers 10 bases. Germline CDR1 and CDR2: SGHRS and YFSETQ. The CDR3 is 17 residues long. V shed 4 bases and J 4 bases; nucleotides not matched to a gene: 10.

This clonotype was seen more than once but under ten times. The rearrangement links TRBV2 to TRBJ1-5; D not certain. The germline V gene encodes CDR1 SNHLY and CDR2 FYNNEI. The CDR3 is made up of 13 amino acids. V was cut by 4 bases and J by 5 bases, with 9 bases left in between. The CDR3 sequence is CASSAPHDQPQHF. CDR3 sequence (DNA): TGTGCCAGCAGTGCTCCACACGATCAGCCCCAGCATTTT.

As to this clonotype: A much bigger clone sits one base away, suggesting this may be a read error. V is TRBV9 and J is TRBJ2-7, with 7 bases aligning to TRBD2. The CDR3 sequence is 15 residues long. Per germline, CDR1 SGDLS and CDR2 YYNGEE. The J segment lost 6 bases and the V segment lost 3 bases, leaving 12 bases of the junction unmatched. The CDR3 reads CASSAMGGGVSEQYF. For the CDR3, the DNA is TGTGCCAGCAGCGCCATGGGGGGGGGTGTCTCCGAGCAGTACTTC. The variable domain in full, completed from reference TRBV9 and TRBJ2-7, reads DSGVTQTPKHLITATGQRVTLRCSPRSGDLSVYWYQQSLDQGLQFLIQYYNGEERAKGNILERFSAQQFPDLHSELNLSSLELGDSALYFCASSAMGGGVSEQYFGPGTRLTVT.

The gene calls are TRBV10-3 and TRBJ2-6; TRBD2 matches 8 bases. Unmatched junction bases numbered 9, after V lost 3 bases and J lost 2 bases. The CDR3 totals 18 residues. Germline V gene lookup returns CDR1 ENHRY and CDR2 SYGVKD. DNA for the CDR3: TGTGCCATCAGTGATTACATCGGGGGGGGCACTGGGGCCAACGTCCTGACTTTC. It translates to CAISDYIGGGTGANVLTF.

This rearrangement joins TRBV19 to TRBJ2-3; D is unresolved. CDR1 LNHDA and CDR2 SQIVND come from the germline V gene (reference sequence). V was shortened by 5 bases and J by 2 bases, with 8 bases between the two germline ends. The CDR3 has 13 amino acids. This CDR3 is CASSSGPTDTQYF. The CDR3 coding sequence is TGTGCCAGTAGTTCGGGTCCCACAGATACGCAGTATTTT.

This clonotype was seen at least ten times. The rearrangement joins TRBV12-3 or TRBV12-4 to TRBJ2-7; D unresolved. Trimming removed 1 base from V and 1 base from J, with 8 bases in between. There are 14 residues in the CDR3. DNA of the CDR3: TGTGCCAGCAGTTTAGATGAGGATTCCTACGAGCAGTACTTC. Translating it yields CASSLDEDSYEQYF.

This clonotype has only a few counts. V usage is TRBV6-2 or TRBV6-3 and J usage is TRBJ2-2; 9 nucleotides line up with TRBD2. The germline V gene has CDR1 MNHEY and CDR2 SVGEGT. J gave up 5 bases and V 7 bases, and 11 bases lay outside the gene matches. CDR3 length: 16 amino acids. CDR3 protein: CASNLSGGRTTGELFF. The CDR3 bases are TGTGCCAGCAACCTTAGCGGGGGCAGGACGACCGGGGAGCTGTTTTTT.

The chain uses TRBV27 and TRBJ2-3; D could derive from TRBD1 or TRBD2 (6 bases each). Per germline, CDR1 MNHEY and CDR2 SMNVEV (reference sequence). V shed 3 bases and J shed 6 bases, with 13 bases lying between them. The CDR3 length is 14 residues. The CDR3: CASSFKGGRDTQYF. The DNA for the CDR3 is TGTGCCAGCAGTTTTAAGGGGGGTCGCGATACGCAGTATTTT.

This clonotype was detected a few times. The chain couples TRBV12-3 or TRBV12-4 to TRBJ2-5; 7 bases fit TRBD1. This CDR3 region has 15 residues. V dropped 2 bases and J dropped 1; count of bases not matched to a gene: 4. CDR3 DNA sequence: TGTGCCAGCAGTTTAACAGGGGCCAGCCAAGAGACCCAGTACTTC. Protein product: CASSLTGASQETQYF.

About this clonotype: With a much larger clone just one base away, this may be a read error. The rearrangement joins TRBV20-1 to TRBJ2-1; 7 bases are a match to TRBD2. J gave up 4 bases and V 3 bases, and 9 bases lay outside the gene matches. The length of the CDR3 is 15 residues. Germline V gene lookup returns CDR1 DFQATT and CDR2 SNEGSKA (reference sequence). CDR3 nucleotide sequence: TGCAGTGCTAGTTCGGCGGGAGCTCCTTACAATGAGCAGTTCTTC. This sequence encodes CSASSAGAPYNEQFF.

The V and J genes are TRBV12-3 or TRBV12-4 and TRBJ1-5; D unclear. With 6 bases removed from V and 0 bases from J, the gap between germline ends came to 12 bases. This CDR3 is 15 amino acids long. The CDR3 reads CASSIAAYSNQPQHF. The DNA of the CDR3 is TGTGCCAGCAGCATAGCAGCATATAGCAATCAGCCCCAGCATTTT.

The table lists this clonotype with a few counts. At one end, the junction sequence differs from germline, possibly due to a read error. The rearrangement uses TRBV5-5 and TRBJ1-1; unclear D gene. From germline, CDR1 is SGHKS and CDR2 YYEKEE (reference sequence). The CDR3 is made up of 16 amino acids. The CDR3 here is CASSLVAGNMNTEVFF. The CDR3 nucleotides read TGTGCCAGCAGCTTGGTGGCCGGCAACATGAACACTGAAGTTTTCTTT.